The TCR beta chain described here comes from a study of blood T cell repertoires in COVID-19. Study overall: Italy, Spain and the United States were the sources of the convalescent and acute COVID-19 samples. T cells, B-cell-depleted T cells, or PBMCs provided the cDNA or gDNA that served as material.

This clone was recorded a few times. Authors' processing steps: The authors estimated nucleated cell counts from reference gene primer amplification. Assay: immunoSEQ multiplex PCR; the TCRdb copy retains only in-frame clones and omits some. Clone size and V and J calls were adopted from that table, with D and trimming inferred from the DNA. The sample yields 45,000 to 60,000 clones, approximately 80% seen once. Germline CDR1 SGDLS, CDR2 YYNGEE. This CDR3 spans 14 amino acids. With V trimmed by 8 bases and J by 5 bases, 7 bases remained unmatched. The sequence was collected from a woman of 80 years or more with acute or convalescent COVID-19. V gene TRBV9 combines with J gene TRBJ1-6, with 7 bases fitting TRBD1. The sequenced sample consisted of peripheral blood. The DNA for the CDR3 is TGTGCCAGTTCCGGGACAGCAAATAATTCACCCCTCCACTTT. It codes for CASSGTANNSPLHF.